The rows below give T cell receptor beta chains drawn from one sample of a study of OX40 agonist ivuxolimab in advanced cancers. Measured with immunoSEQ multiplex PCR; TCRdb has only the in-frame clones, and not every one. The repertoire consists of approximately 12,000 clones, with 84% occurring once and the leading ten covering about 25%. Here the sequenced sample was CD4+ or CD8+ T cells sorted from blood, taken in a trial of the OX40 agonist ivuxolimab. The receptors were gathered from an adult with an advanced solid tumor such as melanoma, head and neck, liver or kidney cancer. Both conserved end residues are part of each CDR3. Each record gives: clone size, J gene, V gene, D gene, CDR3 protein, CDR3 DNA. A D gene is named only where the DNA matches it firmly. Size is stated for part of the rows, as once, few or many counts, or as a class when the clone is expanded.

clone_size: -; j_call: TRBJ2-1; v_call: TRBV5-8; d_call: TRBD2; cdr3_aa: CASSLYVAGGNEQFF; cdr3_nt: TGTGCCAGCAGCTTGTATGTAGCGGGAGGAAATGAGCAGTTCTTC
clone_size: -; j_call: TRBJ1-5; v_call: TRBV21-1; d_call: -; cdr3_aa: CASSKRSSNQPQHF; cdr3_nt: TGTGCCAGCAGCAAACGGAGTAGCAATCAGCCCCAGCATTTT
clone_size: once; j_call: TRBJ2-2; v_call: TRBV12-5; d_call: TRBD1; cdr3_aa: CASGGQGQSSNTGELFF; cdr3_nt: TGTGCTAGTGGGGGACAGGGCCAATCCTCGAACACCGGGGAGCTGTTTTTT
clone_size: -; j_call: TRBJ2-7; v_call: TRBV2; d_call: -; cdr3_aa: CASSEARDSSYEQYF; cdr3_nt: TGTGCCAGCAGTGAAGCGCGTGACAGCTCCTACGAGCAGTACTTC
clone_size: -; j_call: TRBJ2-7; v_call: TRBV29-1; d_call: TRBD2; cdr3_aa: CSVEGTSPMGEQYF; cdr3_nt: TGCAGCGTTGAGGGGACTAGCCCCATGGGCGAGCAGTACTTC
clone_size: -; j_call: TRBJ1-4; v_call: TRBV9; d_call: -; cdr3_aa: CASSVGLKLFF; cdr3_nt: TGTGCCAGCAGCGTAGGGTTGAAACTGTTTTTT
clone_size: -; j_call: TRBJ1-2; v_call: TRBV30; d_call: -; cdr3_aa: CAWSVLGARSGYTF; cdr3_nt: TGTGCCTGGAGTGTACTGGGGGCGCGGTCGGGCTACACCTTC
clone_size: -; j_call: TRBJ1-1; v_call: TRBV29-1; d_call: -; cdr3_aa: CSVWWGNEAFF; cdr3_nt: TGCAGCGTTTGGTGGGGGAACGAAGCTTTCTTT
clone_size: once; j_call: TRBJ2-5; v_call: TRBV28; d_call: -; cdr3_aa: CASSEGVQETQYF; cdr3_nt: TGTGCCAGCAGTGAGGGGGTTCAAGAGACCCAGTACTTC
clone_size: -; j_call: TRBJ2-5; v_call: TRBV7-9; d_call: TRBD2; cdr3_aa: CASRSGGQETQYF; cdr3_nt: TGTGCCAGCAGGTCGGGAGGTCAAGAGACCCAGTACTTC
clone_size: -; j_call: TRBJ2-5; v_call: TRBV28; d_call: -; cdr3_aa: CASRHVRGWETQYF; cdr3_nt: TGTGCCAGCAGGCACGTCCGGGGCTGGGAGACCCAGTACTTC
clone_size: -; j_call: TRBJ2-7; v_call: TRBV6-5; d_call: TRBD2; cdr3_aa: CASAGGGWYEQYF; cdr3_nt: TGTGCCAGCGCCGGGGGAGGGTGGTACGAGCAGTACTTC
clone_size: -; j_call: TRBJ1-2; v_call: TRBV28; d_call: -; cdr3_aa: CASSSHQADGYTF; cdr3_nt: TGTGCCAGCAGTTCGCACCAGGCCGATGGCTACACCTTC
clone_size: -; j_call: TRBJ2-7; v_call: TRBV6-1; d_call: -; cdr3_aa: CASRISDEQYF; cdr3_nt: TGTGCCAGCAGGATTTCAGACGAGCAGTACTTC
clone_size: few; j_call: TRBJ1-2; v_call: TRBV7-2; d_call: TRBD1; cdr3_aa: CASRPPGQGVLGYGYTF; cdr3_nt: TGTGCCAGCAGGCCCCCGGGACAGGGGGTTCTGGGCTATGGCTACACCTTC
clone_size: -; j_call: TRBJ1-5; v_call: TRBV7-8; d_call: TRBD1; cdr3_aa: CASSIRTGPGQPQHF; cdr3_nt: TGTGCCAGCAGCATCCGGACAGGCCCGGGTCAGCCCCAGCATTTT
clone_size: -; j_call: TRBJ2-7; v_call: TRBV9; d_call: TRBD1; cdr3_aa: CASSVGTDTYEQYF; cdr3_nt: TGTGCCAGCAGCGTGGGGACAGACACCTACGAGCAGTACTTC
clone_size: few; j_call: TRBJ2-7; v_call: TRBV11-1; d_call: -; cdr3_aa: CASSFSSQGWEQYF; cdr3_nt: TGTGCCAGCAGCTTTAGTTCACAGGGATGGGAGCAGTACTTC
clone_size: -; j_call: TRBJ1-1; v_call: TRBV10-3; d_call: TRBD1; cdr3_aa: CAISELGGMRNTEAFF; cdr3_nt: TGTGCCATCAGTGAGCTAGGGGGCATGCGGAACACTGAAGCTTTCTTT
clone_size: -; j_call: TRBJ2-1; v_call: TRBV10-1; d_call: -; cdr3_aa: CATRSGPGGNEQFF; cdr3_nt: TGCGCCACCAGAAGCGGGCCAGGTGGAAATGAGCAGTTCTTC
clone_size: -; j_call: TRBJ2-1; v_call: TRBV30; d_call: -; cdr3_aa: CAWRKYRGGTLF; cdr3_nt: TGTGCCTGGAGGAAGTACAGGGGAGGTACGCTCTTC
clone_size: -; j_call: TRBJ1-1; v_call: TRBV29-1; d_call: -; cdr3_aa: CSVVDKLNTEAFF; cdr3_nt: TGCAGCGTTGTGGACAAGCTGAACACTGAAGCTTTCTTT
clone_size: -; j_call: TRBJ1-4; v_call: TRBV27; d_call: -; cdr3_aa: CATRRGLETTNEKLFF; cdr3_nt: TGTGCCACCCGCAGGGGTCTAGAAACAACTAATGAAAAACTGTTTTTT
clone_size: -; j_call: TRBJ2-7; v_call: TRBV5-1; d_call: -; cdr3_aa: CASRVTGEQYF; cdr3_nt: TGCGCCAGCAGGGTAACAGGCGAGCAGTACTTC
clone_size: few; j_call: TRBJ2-1; v_call: TRBV7-3; d_call: -; cdr3_aa: CASSFDYSSYNEQFF; cdr3_nt: TGTGCCAGCAGCTTCGACTATAGCTCCTACAATGAGCAGTTCTTC
clone_size: -; j_call: TRBJ2-2; v_call: TRBV7-3; d_call: -; cdr3_aa: CASSLGQGRSGELFF; cdr3_nt: TGTGCCAGCAGCTTAGGGCAGGGGCGGTCCGGGGAGCTGTTTTTT
clone_size: -; j_call: TRBJ2-7; v_call: TRBV2; d_call: TRBD1; cdr3_aa: CASRGGTGGESYEQYF; cdr3_nt: TGTGCCAGCAGGGGGGGGACAGGGGGCGAATCCTACGAGCAGTACTTC
clone_size: -; j_call: TRBJ2-7; v_call: TRBV6-1; d_call: TRBD1; cdr3_aa: CASRSRDRYPYEQYF; cdr3_nt: TGTGCCAGCAGGAGCCGGGACAGATACCCCTACGAGCAGTACTTC
clone_size: -; j_call: TRBJ1-2; v_call: TRBV7-9; d_call: -; cdr3_aa: CASSLTPGRNYGYTF; cdr3_nt: TGTGCCAGCAGCCTTACACCGGGACGCAACTATGGCTACACCTTC
clone_size: -; j_call: TRBJ2-7; v_call: TRBV11-2; d_call: TRBD2; cdr3_aa: CASSLLAGGREQYF; cdr3_nt: TGTGCCAGCAGCTTGCTAGCGGGAGGGCGTGAGCAGTACTTC
clone_size: -; j_call: TRBJ1-1; v_call: TRBV28; d_call: -; cdr3_aa: CASSRTLQGDGTEAFF; cdr3_nt: TGTGCCAGCAGTCGTACCCTACAGGGCGATGGAACTGAAGCTTTCTTT
clone_size: -; j_call: TRBJ2-1; v_call: TRBV15; d_call: -; cdr3_aa: CATSKSVRGLIENEQFF; cdr3_nt: TGTGCCACCAGCAAGTCCGTCCGGGGACTCATAGAGAATGAGCAGTTCTTC
clone_size: once; j_call: TRBJ2-1; v_call: TRBV4-1; d_call: -; cdr3_aa: CASSQETARNEQFF; cdr3_nt: TGCGCCAGCAGCCAAGAAACGGCGAGGAATGAGCAGTTCTTC
clone_size: -; j_call: TRBJ2-2; v_call: TRBV7-6; d_call: TRBD2; cdr3_aa: CASSLGTSGGPNTGELFF; cdr3_nt: TGTGCCAGCAGCTTAGGGACTAGCGGGGGCCCGAACACCGGGGAGCTGTTTTTT
clone_size: -; j_call: TRBJ2-1; v_call: TRBV10-1; d_call: TRBD2; cdr3_aa: CASSEGPGLAGVNEQFF; cdr3_nt: TGCGCCAGCAGTGAAGGACCGGGACTAGCGGGAGTAAATGAGCAGTTCTTC
clone_size: -; j_call: TRBJ1-6; v_call: TRBV6-1; d_call: TRBD1; cdr3_aa: CASSVTSGTGNSPLHF; cdr3_nt: TGTGCCAGCAGTGTAACTTCCGGGACAGGGAATTCACCCCTCCACTTT
clone_size: once; j_call: TRBJ1-1; v_call: TRBV13; d_call: -; cdr3_aa: CASSLEGDTEAFF; cdr3_nt: TGTGCCAGCAGCTTGGAAGGGGACACTGAAGCTTTCTTT
clone_size: -; j_call: TRBJ1-2; v_call: TRBV30; d_call: TRBD1; cdr3_aa: CAWRQQGAVTNYGYTF; cdr3_nt: TGTGCCTGGAGACAGCAGGGGGCGGTAACTAACTATGGCTACACCTTC
clone_size: -; j_call: TRBJ1-1; v_call: TRBV10-1; d_call: TRBD1; cdr3_aa: CASSGAGGTEAFF; cdr3_nt: TGCGCCAGCAGTGGGGCAGGGGGCACTGAAGCTTTCTTT
clone_size: -; j_call: TRBJ1-5; v_call: TRBV5-4; d_call: -; cdr3_aa: CASSLSPAGNQPQHF; cdr3_nt: TGTGCCAGCAGCTTGTCCCCCGCGGGCAATCAGCCCCAGCATTTT
clone_size: -; j_call: TRBJ2-2; v_call: TRBV6-5; d_call: TRBD1; cdr3_aa: CASGVGQGSGELFF; cdr3_nt: TGTGCCAGCGGTGTGGGACAGGGTTCCGGGGAGCTGTTTTTT
clone_size: -; j_call: TRBJ2-2; v_call: TRBV7-3; d_call: TRBD2; cdr3_aa: CASSPSTALAGIAGELFF; cdr3_nt: TGTGCCAGCAGCCCCAGTACGGCCCTAGCGGGTATTGCCGGGGAGCTGTTTTTT
clone_size: -; j_call: TRBJ2-5; v_call: TRBV9; d_call: TRBD1; cdr3_aa: CASSVEGGGWETQYF; cdr3_nt: TGTGCCAGCAGCGTAGAAGGGGGCGGATGGGAGACCCAGTACTTC
clone_size: -; j_call: TRBJ2-2; v_call: TRBV19; d_call: TRBD2; cdr3_aa: CASTPLAGGSGELFF; cdr3_nt: TGTGCCAGTACCCCGCTAGCGGGGGGGTCAGGGGAGCTGTTTTTT
clone_size: -; j_call: TRBJ2-7; v_call: TRBV27; d_call: TRBD1; cdr3_aa: CASRSWDSQAYEQYF; cdr3_nt: TGTGCCAGCAGATCCTGGGACAGCCAGGCCTACGAGCAGTACTTC
clone_size: -; j_call: TRBJ2-7; v_call: TRBV11-2; d_call: TRBD1; cdr3_aa: CASSLDFGTGLSGEQYF; cdr3_nt: TGTGCCAGCAGCTTAGATTTCGGGACAGGGTTAAGCGGCGAGCAGTACTTC
clone_size: -; j_call: TRBJ1-5; v_call: TRBV6-1; d_call: -; cdr3_aa: CASSEFWGSNQPQHF; cdr3_nt: TGTGCCAGCAGTGAATTTTGGGGTAGCAATCAGCCCCAGCATTTT
clone_size: -; j_call: TRBJ2-1; v_call: TRBV29-1; d_call: TRBD2; cdr3_aa: CSVDLPLAAYNEQFF; cdr3_nt: TGCAGCGTTGATCTACCCCTAGCGGCCTACAATGAGCAGTTCTTC
clone_size: -; j_call: TRBJ1-5; v_call: TRBV27; d_call: -; cdr3_aa: CASSSNRDGSNQPQHF; cdr3_nt: TGTGCCAGCAGTTCCAACAGGGACGGGAGCAATCAGCCCCAGCATTTT
clone_size: -; j_call: TRBJ2-3; v_call: TRBV28; d_call: -; cdr3_aa: CASSLSGEGRAQYF; cdr3_nt: TGTGCCAGCAGTTTAAGTGGGGAAGGAAGGGCGCAGTATTTT
clone_size: -; j_call: TRBJ2-1; v_call: TRBV6-5; d_call: -; cdr3_aa: CASTLLVAGHNEQFF; cdr3_nt: TGTGCCAGCACCCTACTAGTTGCTGGCCACAATGAGCAGTTCTTC
clone_size: few; j_call: TRBJ1-2; v_call: TRBV6-5; d_call: TRBD1; cdr3_aa: CASSYSTGAGYTF; cdr3_nt: TGTGCCAGCAGTTACTCGACAGGGGCTGGCTACACCTTC
clone_size: -; j_call: TRBJ2-7; v_call: TRBV5-6; d_call: TRBD1; cdr3_aa: CASSLTGTAYEQYF; cdr3_nt: TGTGCCAGCAGCTTGACCGGGACAGCCTACGAGCAGTACTTC
clone_size: -; j_call: TRBJ2-7; v_call: TRBV11-2; d_call: -; cdr3_aa: CASSIQEARSYEQYF; cdr3_nt: TGTGCCAGCAGCATCCAGGAGGCCAGATCCTACGAGCAGTACTTC
clone_size: -; j_call: TRBJ1-5; v_call: TRBV13; d_call: -; cdr3_aa: CASSFGRQAHQPQHF; cdr3_nt: TGTGCCAGCAGCTTCGGCAGACAGGCGCATCAGCCCCAGCATTTT
clone_size: -; j_call: TRBJ2-7; v_call: TRBV2; d_call: TRBD1; cdr3_aa: CASEEQGAPYEQYF; cdr3_nt: TGTGCCAGCGAGGAACAGGGGGCACCCTACGAGCAGTACTTC
clone_size: once; j_call: TRBJ2-7; v_call: TRBV27; d_call: TRBD2; cdr3_aa: CASSLLLAGGPDEQYF; cdr3_nt: TGTGCCAGCAGTTTATTACTAGCGGGAGGGCCGGACGAGCAGTACTTC